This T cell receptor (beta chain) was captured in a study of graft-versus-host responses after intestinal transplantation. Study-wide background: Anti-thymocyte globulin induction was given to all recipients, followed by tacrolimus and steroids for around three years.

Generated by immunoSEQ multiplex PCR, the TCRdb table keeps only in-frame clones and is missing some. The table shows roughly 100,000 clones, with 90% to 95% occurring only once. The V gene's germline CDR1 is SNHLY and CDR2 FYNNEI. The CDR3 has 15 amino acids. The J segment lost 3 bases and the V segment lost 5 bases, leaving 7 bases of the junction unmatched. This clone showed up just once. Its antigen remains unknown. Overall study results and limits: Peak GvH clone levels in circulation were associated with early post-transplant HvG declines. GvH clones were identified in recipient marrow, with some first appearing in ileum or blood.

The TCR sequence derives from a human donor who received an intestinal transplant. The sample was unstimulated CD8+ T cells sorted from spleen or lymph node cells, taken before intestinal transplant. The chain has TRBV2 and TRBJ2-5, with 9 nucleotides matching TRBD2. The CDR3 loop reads CASSPGGGGEETQYF. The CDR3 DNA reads TGTGCCAGCAGTCCGGGAGGCGGGGGGGAAGAGACCCAGTACTTC.